This T cell receptor (beta chain) was sequenced for a study of shared clonotypes between healthy human individuals (dated by TCRdb to the early 2020s). Regarding the study in general: The cohort included three men and a couple of women between 18 and 49 years of age. For each donor, CD4 naive and CD4 memory were each given three plates, CD8 naive was given two plates, and CD8 memory was given one plate. The study deeply sequenced blood TCR repertoires of 5 or 6 healthy adults to estimate repertoire size and the extent of clonotype sharing between individuals. To increase sequencing depth and limit assay-specific biases, TCR repertoire library preparation and sequencing were carried out by different laboratories using diverse techniques. Each donor's leukapheresis produced roughly between about 0.8 and 10 billion PBMCs. On the study overall, not on this receptor specifically: Pairwise subsampling led to the expectation that sequencing depth would affect the degree of clonotype sharing among donors. Even with the large sequencing depth, rarefaction of the sorted-subset datasets indicated that sequencing was incomplete. Compared with non-shared clonotypes, clonotypes shared by all four sorted-subset donors had higher generation probabilities. When a handful of donors were compared, the shared fraction of clonotypes was about 5% for naive CD4, around 3.6% for naive CD8, 2.3% for memory CD4, and 0.3% to 0.5% for memory CD8. Sampling was restricted to blood, and TCR repertoires in tissue are likely to differ from TCR repertoires in blood. Larger estimated clonotype richness was generally found for naive subsets than for memory subsets. The genetic and exposure-history diversity represented was limited by the small number of donors.

Note on this clone: Its antigen is currently not known. Within one base of it there is no much larger clone, and no base qualities were kept.

Healthy HIV-negative adults with no recently reported acute infections or vaccinations were included as donors. Every donor was a Caucasian adult residing in Nashville, Tennessee, USA. CD8 memory samples consisted of magnetically selected CD45RO+ cells combined with CCR7-negative CD45RA+ effector memory (TemRA) cells. Blood was obtained by leukapheresis, after which PBMCs were separated by Ficoll-Histopaque density gradient centrifugation and cryopreserved in liquid nitrogen vapor phase. Purity and quantity of every magnetically sorted T cell population were checked by analytical flow cytometry. Genomic DNA was isolated from each sorted fraction and quantified by UV absorbance on a Nanodrop 2000c. As encoded in the germline V gene (reference sequence), CDR1 is SEHNR while CDR2 is FQNEAQ. The CDR3 holds 16 amino acids from the cysteine to the phenylalanine. Just CDR3 DNA is preserved here, 48 bases in frame from base 1. V ends up 1 base short and J 5 bases short, with an unmatched junction base count of 5.

Using the deep immunoSEQ assay, multiplex PCR amplified TCR CDR3 regions from genomic DNA. Extracted genomic DNA from each cell subset was distributed evenly across all wells of several immunoSEQ 96-well plates, and each plate was treated as a replicate. For sorted subsets, 150 to 200 ng genomic DNA, equal to some 28,000 T cell genomes, was loaded into each replicate PCR. The purified libraries were quantified using a Qubit 3.0 fluorometer, sized with a Bioanalyzer 2100, and then quantified again using the KAPA Library Quantification kit. Every immunoSEQ 96-well plate was sequenced on a separate single-read 150-cycle Illumina NextSeq 550 flow cell. As for how the authors treated the data: Because only junctional sequences without quality scores were contained in the immunoSEQ output, filtering matching that applied to full-length reads could not be performed. Sequences were annotated with PyIR, a Python wrapper for IgBLAST v1.9, and V/J genes and CDR3 were assigned using IMGT germline references. Any read was removed if the V/J assignment was weak (E-value above 1e-6), the CDR3 was missing, or the read contained stop codons, out-of-frame junctions, or ambiguous translated residues. V3J clonotypes were defined as sequences sharing the same inferred V gene, J gene, and CDR3 amino acid sequence. To compute the percentage overlap between repertoires, the number of shared unique clonotypes was divided by the size of the smaller repertoire. Repertoire richness was assessed with RTK rarefaction, the Chao1 estimator, and Recon v2.1 estimates of unobserved clonotypes. For all TCRbeta clonotypes obtained by the gDNA method from several donors, generation probabilities were computed with OLGA. TCRdb carries this immuneACCESS record with in-frame sequences only. Its versions omit some clonotypes, under half of them owing to an unresolved V gene in the studies checked, with the rest unexplained. V, J and clone size reflect that table, while D and trimming were determined from the DNA. Counted in this sample were around 690,000 clones; 90% of them appeared once. The ten most abundant clones make up roughly 36% of the sample.

This chain joins TRBV7-9 to TRBJ2-3; 11 bases in the junction line up with TRBD2. The clonotype comes from a man between 18 and 29 years old in good health. Some clones in this sample may be carry-over from other donors' samples. The sequencing input was memory CD8+ T cells from PBMCs. This specimen's cell subset or site label, per the study, means: CD45RO+ cells pooled with CCR7-negative TemRA cells. This receptor carries the CDR3 CASSLGSGRAKDTQYF. The nucleotide sequence reads as follows: TGTGCCAGCAGCTTAGGTAGCGGGAGGGCAAAAGATACGCAGTATTTT.